The entry below gives a single T cell receptor (beta chain) sequence along with its context. The primer mix had 60 Vbeta and 13 Jbeta primers. TCRdb keeps only in-frame clones here, not all; method: immunoSEQ multiplex PCR. The data hold 250,000 to 300,000 clones, with roughly 91% observed a single time. This entry comes from a study of cytomegalovirus exposure and HLA in healthy donors. This CDR3 is 14 amino acids long. Germline CDR1 reads KGHSH; CDR2 reads LQKENI. The V end lost 4 bases, the J end lost 2 bases, and 12 bases lay between the germline ends. The chain recombines TRBV18 with TRBJ2-7; D possibly corresponds to TRBD1 (6 bases). The receptor comes from a girl aged 2-10 years in good health and CMV-seronegative. The sequencing sample was made of PBMCs. The CDR3 loop reads CASSLGQLTYEQYF. As DNA, the CDR3 is TGTGCCAGCTCACTCGGACAGCTTACCTACGAGCAGTACTTC.